This TCR beta chain was sequenced in a study of T cells in Graves' hyperthyroidism and ophthalmopathy. Study information: Peripheral blood samples were taken at initial diagnosis, prior to any treatment.

Overall study findings and caveats: Classification by a 13 V-J model distinguished ophthalmopathy from stable hyperthyroidism.

In its sample, this clonotype was seen many times. The antigen is not known. Germline CDR1 DFQATT, CDR2 SNEGSKA (reference sequence). CDR3 length: 13 amino acids. Trimming stripped 6 bases from V and 7 bases from J, with 19 bases between. For the diagnoses, clinical symptoms, serum thyroxine and TRAb, thyroid ultrasound and orbital computed tomography were used. Using RNA transcripts as the source, TCR beta CDR3 regions were amplified. First-round RT-PCR of the TCR CDR3 relied on the HTBI primer set. TCRdb recomputed calls from the multiplex PCR reads with MiXCR, one row per CDR3 protein. The data show fewer than 750,000 distinct CDR3 sequences, approximately 14% seen once.

The clonotype comes from a woman aged 45 to 65 with Graves' ophthalmopathy. The sample consisted of blood. The chain couples TRBV20-1 to TRBJ2-7; no definite D call. The CDR3 DNA follows: TGCAGTGCCCGCAGCTTCTTCCGGCAAGAGCAGTACTTC. It specifies CSARSFFRQEQYF.